The subject of this entry is one T cell receptor beta chain. There are many counts of this clonotype. Its target antigen remains unknown. Qualities for individual bases were not recorded, and no much larger clone is one base off. The sample originates from a study of identical twins listed by TCRdb under 2016. Turning to the overall study: The study deep-sequenced TCR alpha and beta repertoires from monozygotic twins, unrelated adults of various ages and cord blood to test whether fetal clonotypes persist. To rule out contamination, replicate twin experiments were performed at different times with different library preparation protocols. Points the paper makes about the study in general: In monozygotic twins, out-of-frame TCR alpha sharing was systematically underestimated by recombination models, although the models agreed with sharing between unrelated individuals. Zero-insertion analyses could be partly confounded by invariant T cells such as MAIT and iNKT, though diverse VJ usage argued against such confounding for most clonotypes. Excess twin sharing in beta out-of-frame sequences was weaker because fewer shared sequences lowered the signal-to-noise ratio. Because the same donors could not be followed over many years, the conclusions depended on cross-sectional statistical analysis. Compared with coincidental sharing between unrelated individuals, out-of-frame TCR alpha sequences shared between twins had an excess of sequences with low generation probability. Abundant cord blood beta clonotypes had fewer insertions, young adult naive repertoires showed a similar but weaker trend, and memory repertoires showed no such trend.

The method behind the library was 5' RACE. The sample was run on an Illumina HiSeq 2000. Template switching added a universal primer binding site, and the final cDNA carried a unique molecular identifier that allowed TCR cDNA molecules to be counted accurately. Specific primers in the conserved constant-segment region were used to synthesize first-strand cDNA for TCR alpha and beta chains. Each cDNA library was double barcoded, with a SMART-Mk sample barcode plus Illumina barcodes, to control for contamination. TruSeq adapter sequences and Illumina sample barcodes were added in two successive PCR steps. TCR alpha and beta cDNA libraries were sequenced on the Illumina HiSeq platform with custom primers. The original pipeline was this. Unique molecular identifiers were extracted from raw reads with MiGEC, and CDR3 positions were determined with MiXCR. For each individual, recombination models were inferred using an EM algorithm with the repgenHMM and IGoR tools. The analysis of shared clonotypes was done with the tcR package in R, with sharing normalized by the product of cloneset sizes. To study raw recombination free of thymic and clonal selection effects, out-of-frame nonproductive sequences were analyzed. The raw public reads went through TCRdb reprocessing: fastp at Q25, MiXCR clone calling, in-frame beta chains kept. One record per CDR3 amino acid sequence lists the most common genes and DNA. The V and J calls and clone size come from TCRdb's table, not from the authors' own analysis. For this sample there are 200,000 to 300,000 distinct CDR3 sequences; 7% appear just once. The ten largest clonotypes hold roughly 3.6% of the sample.

Every donor in the study was a healthy Caucasian. The twin cohort consisted of three pairs of female monozygotic twins, all aged roughly 18 to 30 years. Miltenyi CD45RO+ enrichment and human naive T-cell isolation kits were used to isolate memory (CD45RO+) and naive T cells from PBMC. V is pared back by 0 bases and J by 6 bases, with 19 bases lying between the germline termini. The CDR3 holds 16 amino acids from the cysteine to the phenylalanine. This entry keeps only the CDR3 DNA: 48 bases, framed from base 1. CDR1 and CDR2 are read off the germline V gene as SGHRS and YFSETQ. The data also belong to a second study, concerning yellow fever vaccine responses in identical twins. As the second study states: The authors reported that the T cell response to vaccination in identical twins appeared partly convergent and partly personalized. In identical twins, the study followed T cell clones that responded to the vaccine with precision.

This TCR was recovered from a woman aged 18-29 years in good health. Specimen: memory (CD45RO+) T cells sorted from blood. Per the publication, the cell subset or site label means: CD45RO+ enriched T cells. The chain is made from TRBV5-1 and TRBJ2-7; the D region may be TRBD1 or TRBD2, each matching 5 bases equally. The CDR3 reads CASSLGVGVGTSEQYF. The DNA is as follows: TGCGCCAGCAGCTTGGGGGTCGGGGTAGGGACCTCCGAGCAGTACTTC.